Below, 8 T cell receptor beta chains from the same sample are listed, as sequenced in a study of patients and donors after allogeneic stem cell transplantation (dated by TCRdb to about 2020). Libraries were made using RT-PCR. Sequencing instrument: NextSeq 550. In TCRdb, the public reads were trimmed at Q25 with fastp and aligned with MiXCR, with productive beta chains retained. CDR3 protein duplicates are merged, each entry listing the most common genes and DNA. The sample records fewer than 75,000 distinct CDR3 sequences, about 14% of which are singletons. Of the sample, about a third is held by the ten largest clones. The specimen sequenced was blood, either unsorted or a sorted T cell fraction (not recorded which). The receptors shown here come from a human donor who was either an allogeneic HSCT recipient or a stem cell or donor lymphocyte infusion donor (not recorded which). It is not recorded whose cells these are; they may come from a transplant donor.

A few counts support this clonotype. The chain recombines TRBV7-2 with TRBJ2-3; no definite D call. V was shortened by 1 base and J by 5 bases, with 19 bases between the two germline ends. The CDR3 consists of 17 residues. CDR1 and CDR2 from the germline V gene are SGHTA and FQGNSA. The CDR3 region has the DNA TGTGCCAGCAGCTTAGGCGGAGACTCGACTTTGGTAGATACGCAGTATTTT. Residues: CASSLGGDSTLVDTQYF.

This clonotype was observed a handful of times. The chain has TRBV6-5 and TRBJ2-3, with TRBD2 as a possible D gene (6 bases). V was pared by 6 bases and J by 4 bases, with 11 bases between. Germline CDR1 and CDR2: MNHEY and SVGAGI. CDR3 length equals 13 residues. CDR3 region: CASRLIAADTQYF. DNA for the CDR3: TGTGCCAGCAGACTCATAGCGGCAGATACGCAGTATTTT.

This clonotype was observed a handful of times. This chain links TRBV19 with TRBJ2-4; 8 positions agree with TRBD1. V trimming: 3 bases; J trimming: 1 base; junction bases outside the gene matches: 8. Germline-derived CDR1 and CDR2 are LNHDA and SQIVND (reference sequence). This CDR3 has 17 residues. The chain's CDR3 is CASSISAGQVAKNIQYF. The CDR3 region has the DNA TGTGCCAGTAGTATCTCCGCGGGACAGGTTGCCAAAAACATTCAGTACTTC.

The V gene is TRBV29-1, the J gene TRBJ2-2, with 7 bases fitting TRBD1. After removal of 0 bases from V and 3 bases from J, the junction contained 7 bases not matched to a gene. The germline CDR1 and CDR2 sequences are SQVTM and ANQGSEA. The CDR3 sequence is 16 residues long. The CDR3 reads CSVEDPRDSHTGELFF. The CDR3, as DNA: TGCAGCGTTGAAGATCCCCGGGACAGCCACACCGGGGAGCTGTTTTTT.

As for this clonotype: Sequence at one end of the junction differs from germline and may be a read error. This chain uses TRBV18 with TRBJ2-7; TRBD1 agrees at 9 bases. The CDR3 consists of 16 residues. CDR1 and CDR2 from the germline V gene are KGHSH and LQKENI. The CDR3 spells CTSSPQGTGIAYEQYF. The DNA for the CDR3 is TGTACCAGCTCACCACAAGGGACAGGGATAGCCTACGAGCAGTACTTC.

The chain carries TRBV5-6 and TRBJ2-7; D is unresolved. Per the germline V gene, CDR1 is SGHDT and CDR2 is YYEEEE. This CDR3 has 13 amino acids. V shed 7 bases and J shed 3 bases, with 14 bases lying between them. CDR3 sequence: CASQKDLFYEQYF. The CDR3 nucleotides are TGTGCCAGCCAAAAGGATCTATTCTACGAGCAGTACTTC.

Only a few counts were recorded for this clonotype. The V call is TRBV27, the J call TRBJ1-2; 9 bases agree with TRBD1. Germline-derived CDR1 and CDR2 are MNHEY and SMNVEV (reference sequence). The CDR3 spans 14 residues. V gave up 5 bases and J gave up 4 bases; unmatched junction bases: 5. DNA for the CDR3: TGTGCCAGCAGTACAAGGGACAGGGTCTATGGCTACACCTTC. Protein: CASSTRDRVYGYTF.

This clonotype has a handful of counts. The V call is TRBV5-1, the J call TRBJ2-4; 9 nucleotides line up with TRBD2. There are 14 residues in the CDR3. CDR1 and CDR2 from the germline V gene are SGHRS and YFSETQ. V shed 3 bases, J shed 7 bases, and the junction held 5 bases outside the gene matches. The CDR3 coding sequence is TGCGCCAGCAGCTCTAGCGGGAAAGCTAACATTCAGTACTTC. Residues: CASSSSGKANIQYF.